This T cell receptor beta chain was found in a study of T cells after yellow fever vaccination. TCRdb re-derived calls from the 5' RACE reads in MiXCR, one entry per CDR3 protein. In the table there are around 53,000 distinct CDR3 sequences, 6.6% of which are singletons. The germline V and J ends were trimmed by 4 bases and 11 bases, with 17 bases remaining between them. CDR1 and CDR2 (germline): MGHRA, YSYEKL. The length of the CDR3 is 13 residues. This clonotype was found a few times. The material sequenced was CD8+ T cells not binding an NS4B(214-222) dextramer, sorted from PBMCs, taken roughly 45 days after the first yellow fever vaccination. The clonotype comes from a man aged 18 to 29 who received the YFV17D yellow fever vaccine. The chain has TRBV4-1 and TRBJ1-2, with D unclear. CDR3 amino acids: CASSLNIPTRYTF. The DNA of the CDR3 is TGCGCCAGCAGCCTGAATATTCCCACTAGGTACACCTTC.